One and the same sample provided the 25 T cell receptor beta chains below, sequenced in a study of EBV T-cell therapy then PD-1 blockade in nasopharyngeal carcinoma (dated by TCRdb to the early 2020s). Explained via the paper, the time point label denotes: 266 days after commencement of treatment, after nivolumab therapy. The treatment or condition label, as the study defines it: AdE1-LMPpoly-expanded autologous EBV-specific T-cell therapy followed by anti-PD-1 nivolumab. Antigens of these TCRs are unknown. Library generation was performed with the immunoSEQ multiplex PCR assay. TCRdb carries this immuneACCESS record with in-frame sequences only. Its versions omit some clonotypes, under half of them owing to an unresolved V gene in the studies checked, with the rest unexplained. Here the sample has over 20,000 clones; under 90% occur a single time. Roughly 30% of the sample belongs to the ten largest clones.

Material: CD8+ T cells from blood, obtained at roughly day 280 from a patient whose treatment included autologous EBV-specific T cells and nivolumab. The receptors stem from a man aged 35-49 years with nasopharyngeal carcinoma.

In this sample, this clone turned up once. V gene TRBV6-5 combines with J gene TRBJ2-2, with D possibly TRBD2 on 6 matching bases. Trimming cost V 0 bases and J 5 bases, with 10 bases left between them. The CDR3 runs to 15 residues. The germline V gene has CDR1 MNHEY and CDR2 SVGAGI. CDR3 region: CASSYSIRGTGELFF. CDR3 nucleotide sequence: TGTGCCAGCAGTTACTCGATTCGGGGGACCGGGGAGCTGTTTTTT.

This clone was detected only a few times. The J gene is TRBJ2-5, the V gene TRBV12-3 or TRBV12-4; 9 bases match TRBD1. The length of the CDR3 is 13 residues. Trimming removed 6 bases from V and 2 bases from J; junction bases left unmatched: 1. CDR3 region: CASSGTGQETQYF. The CDR3 DNA reads as TGTGCCAGCAGCGGGACAGGGCAAGAGACCCAGTACTTC.

The V gene is TRBV12-3 or TRBV12-4, the J gene TRBJ2-2; unclear D gene. V gave up 9 bases and J gave up 3 bases, with 8 bases separating them. The length of the CDR3 is 12 residues. CDR3 DNA sequence: TGTGCCAGTAGTACTCACACCGGGGAGCTGTTTTTT. This translates into CASSTHTGELFF.

The chain is built from TRBV5-1 and TRBJ1-3; 7 bases match TRBD1. This CDR3 is built from 14 residues. V was pared by 7 bases and J by 6 bases, with 10 bases of the junction left unmatched. Per the germline V gene, CDR1 is SGHRS and CDR2 is YFSETQ. CDR3 in amino acids: CASPTTGEANTIYF. For the CDR3, the DNA is TGCGCCAGCCCTACTACAGGGGAGGCAAACACCATATATTTT.

This chain joins TRBV7-9 and TRBJ2-7; D could derive from TRBD1 or TRBD2 (5 bases each). CDR3 length: 17 residues. Looked up from germline, CDR1 is SEHNR and CDR2 is FQNEAQ (reference sequence). V lost 2 bases, J lost 2 bases, and 19 bases lay in between. The CDR3 loop is CASSLRSGTITAYEQYF. Here the CDR3 DNA reads TGTGCCAGCAGCTTACGTTCGGGGACCATAACGGCCTACGAGCAGTACTTC.

The CDR3: CASSIGMGNTEAFF. DNA of the CDR3: TGTGCCAGTAGTATTGGGATGGGGAACACTGAAGCTTTCTTT. This chain connects TRBV19 to TRBJ1-1; D unclear. This CDR3 has 14 residues. Germline CDR1 is LNHDA and CDR2 is SQIVND (reference sequence). V lost 3 bases to trimming and J lost 1 base, with 9 bases between them.

This clone appeared once. The chain carries TRBV7-9 and TRBJ2-7; D unclear. V gave up 5 bases and J gave up 2 bases, with 13 bases separating them. Germline V CDR1 and CDR2: SEHNR, FQNEAQ (reference sequence). The CDR3 contains 14 residues. The CDR3 is CASSPLPTTYEQYF. The CDR3 region has the DNA TGTGCCAGCAGCCCACTTCCCACCACCTACGAGCAGTACTTC. Filled out from reference TRBV7-9 and TRBJ2-7, the complete variable domain reads DTGVSQNPRHKITKRGQNVTFRCDPISEHNRLYWYRQTLGQGPEFLTYFQNEAQLEKSRLLSDRFSAERPKGSFSTLEIQRTEQGDSAMYLCASSPLPTTYEQYFGPGTRLTVT.

The rearrangement uses TRBV29-1 and TRBJ2-1, with 10 bases aligning to TRBD1. This CDR3 is built from 12 residues. Trimming at V came to 6 bases and at J to 8 bases, leaving 4 bases not matched to a gene. CDR1 and CDR2 (germline): SQVTM, ANQGSEA. CDR3: CSVQTGGHEQFF. CDR3 sequence (DNA): TGCAGCGTCCAGACAGGGGGCCATGAGCAGTTCTTC.

This rearrangement joins TRBV5-6 to TRBJ2-3; D call uncertain. Trimming shortened V by 6 bases and J by 0 bases, and 11 bases separated the two germline ends. CDR1 and CDR2 (germline): SGHDT, YYEEEE. The CDR3 has 14 residues. CDR3 DNA: TGTGCCAGCATCAGACTCGCAAGCACAGATACGCAGTATTTT. As protein: CASIRLASTDTQYF.

The chain carries TRBV2 and TRBJ2-5, with D uncertain. Germline loops: CDR1 SNHLY, CDR2 FYNNEI. Trimming shortened V by 9 bases and J by 3 bases, and 11 bases separated the two germline ends. The CDR3 runs 12 residues. The CDR3: CASSYTEETQYF. The CDR3 DNA is TGTGCCAGTTCCTACACGGAAGAGACCCAGTACTTC.

J is TRBJ2-2 and V is TRBV9; D unresolved. The ends were cut back, 4 bases at V and 0 bases at J, with 4 bases in the middle. This CDR3 has 13 residues. In germline, CDR1 is SGDLS, CDR2 YYNGEE. The CDR3 loop reads CASSPSNTGELFF. Written as DNA, the CDR3 is TGTGCCAGCAGCCCCTCGAACACCGGGGAGCTGTTTTTT.

The V and J genes are TRBV27 and TRBJ1-1, with a tentative D call TRBD1 (5 bases). Trimming removed 6 bases at V and 5 bases at J, with 10 bases between. Germline V gene data show CDR1 as MNHEY and CDR2 as SMNVEV (reference sequence). This CDR3 is 12 amino acids long. CDR3 protein: CASRAGVTEAFF. The CDR3 DNA is TGTGCCAGCAGGGCGGGGGTGACTGAAGCTTTCTTT.

V gene TRBV6-1 combines with J gene TRBJ2-1, with 10 nucleotides matching TRBD2. With 7 bases clipped from V and 2 bases from J, the junction kept 5 bases outside the gene matches. The length of the CDR3 is 15 residues. Germline loops: CDR1 MNHNS, CDR2 SASEGT. The CDR3 DNA reads as TGTGCCAGCACCCATACTAGCGGGGCCTACAATGAGCAGTTCTTC. It encodes CASTHTSGAYNEQFF.

Only one count was recorded for this clone. The gene calls are TRBV9 and TRBJ1-6; no clear D gene. V was clipped by 0 bases and J by 0 bases, with 7 bases between them. From germline, CDR1 is SGDLS and CDR2 YYNGEE. CDR3 size: 16 residues. CDR3 residues: CASSVVGSSYNSPLHF. The CDR3 DNA follows: TGTGCCAGCAGCGTAGTTGGGAGCTCCTATAATTCACCCCTCCACTTT.

The V call is TRBV13, the J call TRBJ1-1; D call uncertain. This CDR3 has 14 residues. Germline CDR1 and CDR2: PRHDT and FYEKMQ (reference sequence). Trimming removed 0 bases at V and 3 bases at J, with 8 bases between. The CDR3 region has the DNA TGTGCCAGCAGCTTAGGCAGCCTCTACACTGAAGCTTTCTTT. Its translation: CASSLGSLYTEAFF. The full variable domain, its missing parts supplied by reference TRBV13 and TRBJ1-1, is AAGVIQSPRHLIKEKRETATLKCYPIPRHDTVYWYQQGPGQDPQFLISFYEKMQSDKGSIPDRFSAQQFSDYHSELNMSSLELGDSALYFCASSLGSLYTEAFFGQGTRLTVV.

This chain uses TRBV6-2 or TRBV6-3 with TRBJ1-1, with a weak D call TRBD1 (5 bases). V was pared by 2 bases and J by 1 base, with 14 bases between. Per germline, CDR1 MNHEY and CDR2 SVGEGT. This CDR3 region has 16 residues. This chain's CDR3 is CASSYGGGEANTEAFF. CDR3 DNA: TGTGCCAGCAGTTACGGCGGGGGGGAGGCGAACACTGAAGCTTTCTTT.

The chain is built from TRBV4-3 and TRBJ1-1; no reliable D call. Trimming took 0 bases from V and 0 from J, leaving 8 bases between them. Germline V gives CDR1 LGHNA, CDR2 YSLEER. This CDR3 spans 15 amino acids. CDR3 sequence reads: CASSQEVDLNTEAFF. The CDR3 DNA sequence: TGCGCCAGCAGCCAAGAAGTCGACCTGAACACTGAAGCTTTCTTT.

This clone was observed a handful of times. V is TRBV4-1 and J is TRBJ1-5; D might be TRBD1 (6 bases). With 2 bases removed from V and 6 bases from J, the gap between germline ends came to 11 bases. CDR3 length: 14 amino acids. CDR1 and CDR2 from the germline V gene are MGHRA and YSYEKL. Written as DNA, the CDR3 is TGCGCCAGCAGCCAAAGCCGGGACATTCAGCCCCAGCATTTT. Translation gives CASSQSRDIQPQHF.

V is TRBV6-2 or TRBV6-3 and J is TRBJ1-1; D call uncertain. The CDR3 sequence is 15 residues long. V lost 3 bases to trimming and J lost 3 bases, with 14 bases between them. CDR1 MNHEY and CDR2 SVGEGT come from the germline V gene. CDR3 coding DNA: TGTGCCAGCAGTTATATCGACCCCGGGGACACTGAAGCTTTCTTT. Translated, it gives CASSYIDPGDTEAFF.

V and J are TRBV10-3 and TRBJ2-3; 10 bases fit TRBD2. Unmatched junction bases numbered 3, after V lost 7 bases and J lost 2 bases. The CDR3 contains 14 residues. CDR1 ENHRY and CDR2 SYGVKD come from the germline V gene. The CDR3 coding sequence is TGTGCCATCAAACTAGCGGGGACCACAGATACGCAGTATTTT. The encoded protein is CAIKLAGTTDTQYF.

V usage is TRBV5-1 and J usage is TRBJ1-2, with unresolved D. Trimming removed 3 bases from V and 1 base from J, with 10 bases in between. Germline lookup yields CDR1 SGHRS and CDR2 YFSETQ. The CDR3 extends over 14 amino acids. The DNA for the CDR3 is TGCGCCAGCAGCTGGGTGGGGTTTAACTATGGCTACACCTTC. Protein sequence: CASSWVGFNYGYTF.

The sample holds a few counts of this clone. The CDR3 nucleotides read TGCGCCAGCAGCCAAGAGCGGGGAAGGGGTCAGCCCCAGCATTTT. It specifies CASSQERGRGQPQHF. This chain links TRBV4-3 with TRBJ1-5; D perhaps matches TRBD1 (5 bases). V lost 0 bases and J lost 6, with 12 bases in between. Germline V gene lookup returns CDR1 LGHNA and CDR2 YSLEER. CDR3 size: 15 residues.

The chain uses TRBV19 and TRBJ2-7; D may be TRBD1 (6 bases). CDR3 length: 16 residues. Germline values: CDR1 LNHDA, CDR2 SQIVND (reference sequence). The V and J ends lost 5 bases and 0 bases respectively, with 17 bases between them. The CDR3 reads CASSYTTGLSSYEQYF. The CDR3 DNA reads TGTGCCAGTAGTTACACTACAGGGTTGAGCTCCTACGAGCAGTACTTC.

CDR3 nucleotides: TGTGCCAGCAGTTACTCCCCGCAGCCCCCTTCCGAGCAGTACTTC. It yields the protein CASSYSPQPPSEQYF. The V and J genes are TRBV6-5 and TRBJ2-7, with D hard to call. Germline lookup yields CDR1 MNHEY and CDR2 SVGAGI. This CDR3 is 15 amino acids long. V shed 0 bases and J shed 6 bases, with 15 bases lying between them.

V is TRBV5-1 and J is TRBJ1-6; D is unresolved. The CDR3 extends over 15 amino acids. CDR1 is SGHRS and CDR2 is YFSETQ in the germline V gene. The V end lost 0 bases, the J end lost 0 bases, and 4 bases lay between the germline ends. CDR3 coding DNA: TGCGCCAGCAGCTTGGAGAGCTCCTATAATTCACCCCTCCACTTT. It codes for CASSLESSYNSPLHF.